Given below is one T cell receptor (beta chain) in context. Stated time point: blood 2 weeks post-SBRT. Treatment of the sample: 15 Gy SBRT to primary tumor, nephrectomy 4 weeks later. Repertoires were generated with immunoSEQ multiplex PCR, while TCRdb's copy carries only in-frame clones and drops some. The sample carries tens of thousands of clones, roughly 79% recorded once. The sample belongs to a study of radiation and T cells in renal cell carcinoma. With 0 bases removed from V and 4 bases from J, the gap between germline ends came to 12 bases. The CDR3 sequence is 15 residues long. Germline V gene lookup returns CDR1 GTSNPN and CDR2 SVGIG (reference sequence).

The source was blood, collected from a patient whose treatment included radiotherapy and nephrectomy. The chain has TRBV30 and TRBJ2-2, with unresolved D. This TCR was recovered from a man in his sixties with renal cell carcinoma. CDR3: CAWSVSFVGTGELFF. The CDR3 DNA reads TGTGCCTGGAGTGTAAGCTTCGTTGGCACCGGGGAGCTGTTTTTT. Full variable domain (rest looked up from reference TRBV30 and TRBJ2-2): SQTIHQWPATLVQPVGSPLSLECTVEGTSNPNLYWYRQAAGRGLQLLFYSVGIGQISSEVPQNLSASRPQDRQFILSSKKLLLSDSGFYLCAWSVSFVGTGELFFGEGSRLTVL.